This T cell receptor (beta chain) is from a study of persistence of HIV-infected CD4 T cells. Looking at the study overall: A larger, less memory-rich fraction responded to anti-CD3/anti-CD28 beads than to antigen.

Study observations and caveats: CMV- and Gag-responding cells had lower TCRbeta richness than CD3/CD28-responding cells.

Cells were stimulated nonspecifically with anti-CD3/anti-CD28 magnetic beads. Sorting selected CD4+ T cells upregulating both CD40 ligand and CD69. Plasma HIV-1 RNA stayed below 50 copies/mL for at least 4 years. On this clone: No antigen is known for it.

This CDR3 spans 14 amino acids. Germline CDR1 is KGHSH and CDR2 is LQKENI. Trimming left V 3 bases short and J 4 bases short, with 10 bases between. The libraries were made with immunoSEQ version 4 in survey mode. Genomic DNA was diluted to around 10 ng/uL, up to about 1 ug per sample. Using immunoSEQ multiplex PCR, the repertoire was profiled, and TCRdb retains in-frame clones only, with some absent. The repertoire holds approximately 44,000 clones, with roughly 90% as singletons. This TCR was sampled from an adult man with HIV who was CMV-seropositive. The genes are TRBV18 and TRBJ1-5; maybe TRBD1 (5 bases). Sequences were derived from CD4+ T cells sorted from PBMCs after approximately 19-hour stimulation, sampled from a patient who received antiretroviral therapy. The CDR3 bases are TGTGCCAGCTCACCGGGGACGGGGAATCAGCCCCAGCATTTT. Translating it yields CASSPGTGNQPQHF.